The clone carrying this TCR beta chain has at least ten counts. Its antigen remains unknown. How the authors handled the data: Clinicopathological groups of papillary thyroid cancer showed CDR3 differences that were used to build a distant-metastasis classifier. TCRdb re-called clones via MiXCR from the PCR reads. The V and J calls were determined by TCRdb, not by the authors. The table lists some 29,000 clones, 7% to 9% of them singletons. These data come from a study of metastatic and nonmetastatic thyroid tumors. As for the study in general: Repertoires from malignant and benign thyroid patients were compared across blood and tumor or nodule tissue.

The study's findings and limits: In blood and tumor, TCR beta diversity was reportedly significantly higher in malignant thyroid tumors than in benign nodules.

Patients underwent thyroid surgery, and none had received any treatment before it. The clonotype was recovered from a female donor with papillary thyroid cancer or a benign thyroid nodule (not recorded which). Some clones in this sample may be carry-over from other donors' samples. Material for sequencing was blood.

Here the CDR3 DNA reads TGTGCCAGCAGCTTTCAGCGGGGTCTTGCTAATTCACCCCTCCACTTT. It specifies CASSFQRGLANSPLHF. The chain combines TRBV5-5 with TRBJ1-6; D gene uncertain. The length of the CDR3 is 16 residues. The germline V gene encodes CDR1 SGHKS and CDR2 YYEKEE (reference sequence). V was clipped by 2 bases and J by 6 bases, with 15 bases between them.